The T cell receptor (beta chain) described here comes from a study of shared clonotypes between healthy human individuals (dated by TCRdb to 2018 to 2020). Turning to the overall study: The cohort included three men and a couple of women between 18 and 49 years of age. The study deeply sequenced blood TCR repertoires of about 5 healthy adults to estimate repertoire size and the extent of clonotype sharing between individuals. For each donor, three plates each were used for CD4 naive and CD4 memory, two plates were used for CD8 naive, and one plate was used for CD8 memory. To increase sequencing depth and limit assay-specific biases, TCR repertoire library preparation and sequencing were carried out by different laboratories using diverse techniques. Per donor, leukapheresis produced somewhere between about 0.94 and 10 billion PBMCs. Results the study describes overall, beyond this receptor: Clonotypes shared by all four sorted-subset donors showed higher generation probabilities than non-shared clonotypes. Incomplete sequencing was indicated by rarefaction of sorted-subset datasets, despite the large sequencing depth. Pairwise subsampling led to the expectation that sequencing depth would affect the degree of clonotype sharing among donors. Estimated clonotype richness was generally larger for naive than for memory subsets. Sampling was restricted to blood, and TCR repertoires in tissue are likely to differ from TCR repertoires in blood. Because the study included only a small number of donors, the genetic and exposure-history diversity represented was limited. Across several donors, approximately 5% of naive CD4, roughly 3.8% of naive CD8, roughly 2.2% of memory CD4, and 0.4% of memory CD8 clonotypes were shared.

The donors were healthy, HIV-negative adults who had no recently reported acute infections or vaccinations. Every donor was a Caucasian adult residing in Nashville, Tennessee, USA. CD4+ T cells were enriched by magnetic negative selection, after which naive cells were positively selected on CD45RA and the negative fraction was taken as the memory subset. Blood was collected by leukapheresis, and PBMCs were isolated by Ficoll-Histopaque density gradient centrifugation and then cryopreserved in liquid nitrogen vapor phase. Analytical flow cytometry was used to check the purity and quantity of every magnetically sorted T cell population. Genomic DNA was isolated from every sorted fraction and measured by UV absorbance on a Nanodrop 2000c. The germline ends are 15 bases apart after V is trimmed by 5 bases and J by 8 bases. Via the germline V gene (reference sequence), CDR1 is GTSNPN and CDR2 SVGIG. The CDR3, cysteine through phenylalanine, is 13 amino acids long. The kept DNA is CDR3 alone, 39 bases in frame from the first base.

A note on this clone: Its antigen target is currently unknown. Nothing much larger sits one base from this clone, and base qualities are not available.

Using the deep immunoSEQ assay, TCR CDR3 regions were amplified from genomic DNA by multiplex PCR. Extracted genomic DNA from each cell subset was distributed evenly across all wells of several immunoSEQ 96-well plates, and each plate was treated as a replicate. Each replicate PCR for sorted subsets received 200 ng genomic DNA, equal to tens of thousands of T cell genomes. Purified libraries were measured with a Qubit 3.0 fluorometer, size-checked on a Bioanalyzer 2100, and measured again with the KAPA Library Quantification kit. A separate single-read 150-cycle Illumina NextSeq 550 flow cell was used to sequence each immunoSEQ 96-well plate. The paper's processing steps were these. Because the immunoSEQ output included only junctional sequences and no quality scores, the filtering could not be the same as the filtering used for full-length reads. Sequences were annotated with PyIR, a Python wrapper for IgBLAST v1.9, and V/J genes and CDR3 were assigned using IMGT germline references. Any read was removed if the V/J assignment was weak (E-value above 1e-6), the CDR3 was missing, or the read contained stop codons, out-of-frame junctions, or ambiguous translated residues. A V3J clonotype was defined by an identical inferred V gene, J gene, and CDR3 amino acid sequence. To compute the percentage overlap between repertoires, the number of shared unique clonotypes was divided by the size of the smaller repertoire. Three approaches were used to assess repertoire richness: RTK rarefaction, the Chao1 estimator, and Recon v2.1 estimates of unobserved clonotypes. Generation probabilities for all TCRbeta clonotypes obtained by the gDNA method from four donors were computed using OLGA. What TCRdb holds here is the immuneACCESS table cut down to in-frame rearrangements. Part of the clones is not present; checked against another copy, under half of the missing clones reflect an unresolved V gene, and the others are unexplained. V and J calls and clone size are given by that table; D and trimming were obtained from the DNA. The sample table records roughly 1,000,000 clones; about 80% of these occur just once. 0.61% of the sample comes from the top ten.

Material for sequencing was memory CD4+ T cells from PBMCs. This specimen's cell subset or site label, per the study, means: CD45RA-negative fraction. Recombination connected TRBV30 to TRBJ1-4, with the D gene too uncertain to name. The TCR originated in a man aged 18 to 35 in good health. Some clones in this sample may be carry-over from other donors' samples. The DNA is as follows: TGTGCCTGGTCCTACGACCGAGCAGAAAAACTGTTTTTT. Translated, it reads CAWSYDRAEKLFF.